This T cell receptor beta chain comes out of a study of cytomegalovirus exposure and HLA in healthy donors. Amplification used 60 Vbeta primers and 13 Jbeta primers. Method: immunoSEQ multiplex PCR; TCRdb's copy keeps in-frame clones and lacks some. The profile shows tens of thousands of clones, over 65% of them singletons. This clone was detected only a few times. Germline V CDR1 and CDR2: MNHEY, SVGAGI. The junction had 9 bases not matched to a gene; V was cut back by 6 bases and J by 6 bases. The CDR3 spans 14 residues. V and J are TRBV6-5 and TRBJ2-7; 9 positions match TRBD2. Material: PBMCs. This sequence originates from a woman in her 40s in good health and CMV-seropositive. In nucleotides, the CDR3 is TGTGCCAGCAGAGAGGTAGCGGGAGTGCGCGAGCAGTACTTC. The encoded protein is CASREVAGVREQYF.